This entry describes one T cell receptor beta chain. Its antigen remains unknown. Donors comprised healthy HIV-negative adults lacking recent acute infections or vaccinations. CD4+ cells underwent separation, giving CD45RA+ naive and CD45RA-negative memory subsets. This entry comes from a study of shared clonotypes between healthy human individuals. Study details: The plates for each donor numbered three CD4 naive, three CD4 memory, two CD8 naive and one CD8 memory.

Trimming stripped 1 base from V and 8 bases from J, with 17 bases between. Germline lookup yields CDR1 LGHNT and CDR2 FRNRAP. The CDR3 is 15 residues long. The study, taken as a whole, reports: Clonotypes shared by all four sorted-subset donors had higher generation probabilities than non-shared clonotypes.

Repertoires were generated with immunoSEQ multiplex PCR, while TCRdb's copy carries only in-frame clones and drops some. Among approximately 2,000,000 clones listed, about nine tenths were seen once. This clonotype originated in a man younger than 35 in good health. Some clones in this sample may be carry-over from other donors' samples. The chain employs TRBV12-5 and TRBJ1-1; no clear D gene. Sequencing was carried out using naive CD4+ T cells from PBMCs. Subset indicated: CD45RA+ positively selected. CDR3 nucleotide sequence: TGTGCTAGTGGTTTGGGGGCGGCGGGCGCCATGGAAGCTTTCTTT. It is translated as CASGLGAAGAMEAFF.